The 5 T cell receptor beta chains presented below share a single source sample, sequenced in a study of cytomegalovirus exposure and HLA in healthy donors. The PCR employed 60 Vbeta primers together with 13 Jbeta primers. The protocol was immunoSEQ multiplex PCR, while the TCRdb copy is restricted to in-frame clones and leaves out a portion. The data show 25,000 to 35,000 clones, 65% to 75% seen once. Sequenced sample: PBMCs. The source of these receptors is a man in his fifties in good health and CMV-seropositive.

The V call is TRBV5-1, the J call TRBJ2-7; 7 bases are shared with TRBD1. This CDR3 is 14 amino acids long. Germline values: CDR1 SGHRS, CDR2 YFSETQ. V was clipped by 0 bases and J by 7 bases; unmatched bases: 7. CDR3 amino acids: CASSLDTLTGEQYF. The CDR3 DNA is TGCGCCAGCAGCTTGGACACGCTGACAGGGGAGCAGTACTTC. The full variable domain, completed using reference TRBV5-1 and TRBJ2-7, is KAGVTQTPRYLIKTRGQQVTLSCSPISGHRSVSWYQQTPGQGLQFLFEYFSETQRNKGNFPGRFSGRQFSNSRSEMNVSTLELGDSALYLCASSLDTLTGEQYFGPGTRLTVT.

This clone occurred once. This chain uses TRBV30 with TRBJ2-3, with 9 bases matching TRBD2. V trimming: 1 base; J trimming: 2 bases; junction bases outside the gene matches: 4. The germline V gene encodes CDR1 GTSNPN and CDR2 SVGIG (reference sequence). There are 15 residues in the CDR3. Here the CDR3 DNA reads TGTGCCTGGAGTGCCGGGGGACTAGCCACAGATACGCAGTATTTT. Protein: CAWSAGGLATDTQYF.

This clone ranks as medium-sized. This chain uses TRBV29-1 with TRBJ1-2, with a possible D match to TRBD1 (6 bases). The germline V and J ends were trimmed by 4 bases and 0 bases, with 15 bases remaining between them. Germline assignment: CDR1 SQVTM and CDR2 ANQGSEA. The CDR3 consists of 15 residues. The CDR3 nucleotides read TGCAGCGTTGCGTCAGGGGAGGGGACTAACTATGGCTACACCTTC. This sequence encodes CSVASGEGTNYGYTF.

This clone was seen only a few times. The CDR3 loop is CASSEGLARTDTQYF. CDR3 in DNA: TGTGCCAGCAGTGAAGGGTTAGCGCGCACAGATACGCAGTATTTT. The chain recombines TRBV6-1 with TRBJ2-3; the D gene is possibly TRBD2 (5 bases). This CDR3 has 15 amino acids. Germline V gene lookup returns CDR1 MNHNS and CDR2 SASEGT. Trimming cost V 1 base and J 1 base, with 9 bases left between them.

The table lists this clone with a count of one. The chain has TRBV4-3 and TRBJ2-5, with 9 bases identical to TRBD1. CDR3 length: 14 amino acids. Losses at the gene ends were 2 bases for V and 5 bases for J; bases not matched to a gene: 3. Germline lookup yields CDR1 LGHNA and CDR2 YSLEER. CDR3 sequence (DNA): TGCGCCAGCAGCCAAAGGACAGGGGTTGAGACCCAGTACTTC. As protein: CASSQRTGVETQYF.